One and the same sample provided the 20 T cell receptor beta chains below, sequenced in a study of neurological immune-mediated disorders. TCRdb redid the calling of the 5' RACE reads with MiXCR, one entry per CDR3 protein. This sample carries roughly 71,000 distinct CDR3 sequences, 3.9% of them seen once, and the ten largest clones take approximately 1.2%. The specimen was PBMCs. All receptors derive from a man aged 25 to 40 with multiple sclerosis.

In this sample, this clonotype turned up many times. This rearrangement joins TRBV7-2 to TRBJ1-6, with D unclear. V was cut by 8 bases and J by 0 bases, with 11 bases left in between. The CDR3 is made up of 15 amino acids. The germline CDR1 and CDR2 sequences are SGHTA and FQGNSA. In DNA form, the CDR3 reads TGTGCCAGCTCCGGGATAAGCTCCTATAATTCACCCCTCCACTTT. Residues: CASSGISSYNSPLHF.

This clonotype was picked up many times. J is TRBJ2-5 and V is TRBV5-1; D is unclear. Trimming pared 0 bases from V and 3 bases from J, leaving 9 bases between. The CDR3 has 14 amino acids. Germline CDR1 is SGHRS and CDR2 is YFSETQ. Here the CDR3 DNA reads TGCGCCAGCAGCTTGGAGAGTCTGAAAGAGACCCAGTACTTC. As protein: CASSLESLKETQYF. Together with reference TRBV5-1 and TRBJ2-5, the CDR3 gives the full variable domain: KAGVTQTPRYLIKTRGQQVTLSCSPISGHRSVSWYQQTPGQGLQFLFEYFSETQRNKGNFPGRFSGRQFSNSRSEMNVSTLELGDSALYLCASSLESLKETQYFGPGTRLLVL.

This clonotype was detected many times. V usage is TRBV5-1 and J usage is TRBJ1-1; TRBD1 is a possible D gene (5 bases). CDR1 and CDR2 from the germline V gene are SGHRS and YFSETQ. V was cut by 0 bases and J by 5 bases, with 17 bases left in between. The CDR3 contains 16 residues. The CDR3 bases are TGCGCCAGCAGCTTGGGATCGGGGGGGAAGAGTACTGAAGCTTTCTTT. This gives the protein CASSLGSGGKSTEAFF.

This clonotype was seen many times. V is TRBV20-1 and J is TRBJ2-1, with 7 bases lining up with TRBD2. The germline CDR1 and CDR2 sequences are DFQATT and SNEGSKA (reference sequence). V shed 6 bases, J shed 6 bases, and the junction held 11 bases outside the gene matches. The CDR3 loop spans 14 amino acids. For the CDR3, the DNA is TGCAGTGCAGTTCCCGGGGGGTTTCTCAATGAGCAGTTCTTC. This translates into CSAVPGGFLNEQFF.

This clonotype was counted ten times or more. The rearrangement uses TRBV4-1 and TRBJ2-3; D gene unclear. V gave up 5 bases and J gave up 1 base, with 10 bases separating them. Germline values: CDR1 MGHRA, CDR2 YSYEKL. CDR3 length: 14 amino acids. The CDR3: CASSNEEGTDTQYF. The CDR3 DNA sequence: TGCGCCAGCAGCAATGAGGAAGGCACAGATACGCAGTATTTT.

At least ten counts were recorded for this clonotype. The chain carries TRBV29-1 and TRBJ1-1, with D possibly being TRBD1 (6 bases). Germline CDR1 SQVTM, CDR2 ANQGSEA. This CDR3 has 15 residues. With 7 bases removed from V and 0 bases from J, the gap between germline ends came to 18 bases. The CDR3 DNA sequence: TGCAGCGCCTCGGGGGGCTGGGGTATGAACACTGAAGCTTTCTTT. Translating gives CSASGGWGMNTEAFF.

This clonotype turned up a few times. A read error may account for a junction end that differs from germline. The gene calls are TRBV4-3 and TRBJ1-6; 7 nucleotides agree with TRBD1. This CDR3 is 20 amino acids long. The germline gives CDR1 LGHNA, CDR2 YSLEER. The CDR3, as DNA: TGCGCCAGCAGCCAAGATAGGAACAGGGGCGCCGCTCACAATAATTCACCCCTCAACTTT. This encodes CASSQDRNRGAAHNNSPLNF.

The sample holds many counts of this clonotype. The V and J genes are TRBV3-1 and TRBJ1-2, with a possible D match to TRBD1 (5 bases). CDR3 size: 17 residues. With 7 bases removed from V and 8 bases from J, the gap between germline ends came to 29 bases. Germline V gene sequence: CDR1 LGHDT, CDR2 YNNKEL (reference sequence). The CDR3 nucleotides are TGTGCCAGCACTCCATTATCGCCCGGACATGGAGAAAGGGGCTACACCTTC. This gives the protein CASTPLSPGHGERGYTF.

This clonotype was found many times. The CDR3: CSAPAGGSYNEQFF. Written as DNA, the CDR3 is TGCAGTGCTCCCGCAGGCGGCTCCTACAATGAGCAGTTCTTC. The chain links TRBV20-1 to TRBJ2-1; D unresolved. The CDR3 runs 14 residues. V dropped 5 bases and J dropped 0 bases, with 11 bases sitting between them. CDR1 is DFQATT and CDR2 is SNEGSKA in the germline V gene (reference sequence).

This clonotype showed up many times. The rearrangement uses TRBV12-3 or TRBV12-4 and TRBJ2-6, with D unclear. CDR3 length: 19 amino acids. The V gene lost 4 bases and the J gene lost 0 bases, with 19 bases spanning the gap. DNA for the CDR3: TGTGCCAGCAGTTCTTTTAGGAACAGCTTATCCTCTGGGGCCAACGTCCTGACTTTC. Amino acid sequence: CASSSFRNSLSSGANVLTF.

This clonotype qualifies as medium-sized. V and J are TRBV15 and TRBJ2-7, with TRBD1 matching 10 bases. V lost 6 bases to trimming and J lost 6 bases; unmatched junction nucleotides: 5. CDR3 size: 13 residues. Germline CDR1 LNHNV, CDR2 YYDKDF (reference sequence). This CDR3 reads CATSRDRGREQYF. In DNA form, the CDR3 reads TGTGCCACCAGTCGGGACAGGGGACGCGAGCAGTACTTC.

This clonotype was picked up many times. The rearrangement uses TRBV5-1 and TRBJ1-2; tentatively, D is TRBD1 (6 bases). The V gene's germline CDR1 is SGHRS and CDR2 YFSETQ. V was trimmed by 4 bases and J by 3 bases, leaving 16 bases between them. The CDR3 runs 15 residues. CDR3 in amino acids: CASSLTVQGDYGYTF. The CDR3 bases are TGCGCCAGCAGCCTAACTGTACAGGGCGACTATGGCTACACCTTC.

This clonotype was observed at least ten times. CDR3 residues: CASSLDRGRPPYEQYF. The CDR3, as DNA: TGCGCCAGCAGCCTCGACAGGGGCCGGCCACCCTACGAGCAGTACTTC. V gene TRBV4-1 combines with J gene TRBJ2-7, with 8 positions matching TRBD1. J lost 2 bases, V lost 4 bases, and 10 bases had no gene match. The CDR3 has 16 residues. Germline CDR1 and CDR2: MGHRA and YSYEKL.

This clonotype was seen at least ten times. The chain employs TRBV5-1 and TRBJ2-1; D is perhaps TRBD1 (5 bases). V dropped 5 bases and J dropped 8 bases, with 23 bases sitting between them. CDR3 size: 16 residues. Germline V gene sequence: CDR1 SGHRS, CDR2 YFSETQ. CDR3 nucleotide sequence: TGCGCCAGCAGTCCTACCACAGGTCCTTCTTCCCATGAGCAGTTCTTC. Protein: CASSPTTGPSSHEQFF. Variable domain in full (rest from reference TRBV5-1 and TRBJ2-1): KAGVTQTPRYLIKTRGQQVTLSCSPISGHRSVSWYQQTPGQGLQFLFEYFSETQRNKGNFPGRFSGRQFSNSRSEMNVSTLELGDSALYLCASSPTTGPSSHEQFFGPGTRLTVL.

In nucleotides, the CDR3 is TGTGCCAGCAGCTTATATAACATACACACAGATACGCAGTATTTT. Translating it yields CASSLYNIHTDTQYF. The chain joins TRBV7-6 to TRBJ2-3; D gene ambiguous. CDR3 length equals 15 residues. The ends were cut back, 2 bases at V and 2 bases at J, with 11 bases in the middle. From germline, CDR1 is SGHVS and CDR2 FNYEAQ. Looking up the rest from reference TRBV7-6 and TRBJ2-3 gives the full variable domain: GAGVSQSPRYKVTKRGQDVALRCDPISGHVSLYWYRQALGQGPEFLTYFNYEAQQDKSGLPNDRFSAERPEGSISTLTIQRTEQRDSAMYRCASSLYNIHTDTQYFGPGTRLTVL.

The gene calls are TRBV4-1 and TRBJ2-3; TRBD1 agrees at 10 bases. Germline trimming cut 4 bases from V and 2 bases from J; bases unmatched to any gene: 6. The CDR3 has 16 residues. CDR1 and CDR2 from the germline V gene are MGHRA and YSYEKL. In DNA, the CDR3 is TGCGCCAGCAGCCCACGGGACAGGGGATACACAGATACGCAGTATTTT. As protein: CASSPRDRGYTDTQYF.

This clonotype has at least ten counts. The genes are TRBV5-1 and TRBJ1-2; no clear D gene. With 6 bases removed from V and 8 bases from J, the gap between germline ends came to 20 bases. This CDR3 is 14 amino acids long. Per germline, CDR1 SGHRS and CDR2 YFSETQ. In DNA form, the CDR3 reads TGCGCCAGCACCCACGAAAGTCCAGGATTAGGCTACACCTTC. This codes for CASTHESPGLGYTF.

In this sample, this clonotype turned up many times. This chain joins TRBV5-1 and TRBJ2-2, with a tentative D call TRBD1 (6 bases). V was cut by 7 bases and J by 1 base, with 17 bases left in between. This CDR3 has 16 residues. Germline V lookup: CDR1 SGHRS, CDR2 YFSETQ. CDR3 residues: CASAGDGGLNTGELFF. The CDR3 coding sequence is TGCGCCAGCGCTGGAGATGGGGGCTTGAACACCGGGGAGCTGTTTTTT.

At least ten counts were recorded for this clonotype. The J gene is TRBJ2-7, the V gene TRBV5-1; D possibly corresponds to TRBD1 (6 bases). Trimming shortened V by 0 bases and J by 2 bases, and 12 bases separated the two germline ends. The CDR3 has 15 residues. Germline assignment: CDR1 SGHRS and CDR2 YFSETQ. CDR3 in amino acids: CASSLDQGLTYEQYF. CDR3 DNA sequence: TGCGCCAGCAGCTTGGATCAGGGGCTCACCTACGAGCAGTACTTC.

This clonotype was counted ten times or more. This CDR3 reads CASSGMLEEQYF. As DNA, the CDR3 is TGCGCCAGCAGCGGGATGCTGGAGGAGCAGTACTTC. This sequence joins TRBV5-1 and TRBJ2-7; D unresolved. The CDR3 is 12 residues long. Germline V gene data show CDR1 as SGHRS and CDR2 as YFSETQ. Between the trimmed V and J ends, which lost 4 bases and 7 bases, there was a span of 12 bases.